A single sample gave rise to the 21 T cell receptor beta chains below, sequenced in a study of patients and donors after allogeneic stem cell transplantation. TCRdb called the RT-PCR reads again in MiXCR, with one record for every CDR3 protein. The sample records about 960,000 distinct CDR3 sequences, about 20% being singletons. Sequenced sample: blood, either unsorted or a sorted T cell fraction (not recorded which). These receptors came from a human donor who was either an allogeneic HSCT recipient or a stem cell or donor lymphocyte infusion donor (not recorded which). It is not recorded whose cells these are; they may come from a transplant donor.

V gene TRBV2 combines with J gene TRBJ2-3; no clear D gene. Per the germline V gene, CDR1 is SNHLY and CDR2 is FYNNEI. This CDR3 is built from 15 residues. Trimming removed 3 bases at V and 0 bases at J, with 10 bases between. The CDR3 sequence: CASSDGVVSTDTQYF. Written as DNA, the CDR3 is TGTGCCAGCAGTGATGGGGTGGTGAGCACAGATACGCAGTATTTT.

The chain combines TRBV30 with TRBJ1-1, with D possibly matching TRBD1 (5 bases). From germline, CDR1 is GTSNPN and CDR2 SVGIG (reference sequence). The length of the CDR3 is 13 residues. V lost 3 bases and J lost 6, with 14 bases in between. CDR3 coding DNA: TGTGCCTGGAGCCCCGAGGGACGGTCTGAAGCTTTCTTT. Its protein product is CAWSPEGRSEAFF. The whole variable domain, remainder taken from reference TRBV30 and TRBJ1-1, is SQTIHQWPATLVQPVGSPLSLECTVEGTSNPNLYWYRQAAGRGLQLLFYSVGIGQISSEVPQNLSASRPQDRQFILSSKKLLLSDSGFYLCAWSPEGRSEAFFGQGTRLTVV.

The chain links TRBV20-1 to TRBJ1-1; 8 positions match TRBD1. V lost 6 bases and J lost 7; bases outside the gene matches: 16. CDR1 is DFQATT and CDR2 is SNEGSKA in the germline V gene (reference sequence). This CDR3 contains 15 residues. As DNA, the CDR3 is TGCAGTGCCAGGACAGGGACTCCGGGGGGATTTGAAGCTTTCTTT. Encoded protein: CSARTGTPGGFEAFF.

This clonotype was counted only a few times. CDR3 amino acids: CASSFSGRTYNEQFF. CDR3 coding DNA: TGCGCCAGCAGCTTTAGCGGGAGAACCTACAATGAGCAGTTCTTC. The chain joins TRBV5-1 to TRBJ2-1; 9 bases are a match to TRBD2. The CDR3 extends over 15 amino acids. Germline V gene sequence: CDR1 SGHRS, CDR2 YFSETQ. V dropped 2 bases and J dropped 2; count of bases not matched to a gene: 2.

This clonotype appeared a few times. This sequence joins TRBV4-1 and TRBJ1-6; weak D call: TRBD1 (6 bases). Trimming shortened V by 3 bases and J by 3 bases, and 9 bases separated the two germline ends. This CDR3 comprises 15 residues. Germline lookup yields CDR1 MGHRA and CDR2 YSYEKL. Here the CDR3 DNA reads TGCGCCAGCAGCCAGGCGACAGGCTATAATTCACCCCTCCACTTT. Translated: CASSQATGYNSPLHF.

The V and J genes are TRBV5-1 and TRBJ2-3; D is possibly TRBD2 (6 bases). The V end lost 2 bases, the J end lost 0 bases, and 13 bases lay between the germline ends. The CDR3 is 16 amino acids. Looked up from germline, CDR1 is SGHRS and CDR2 is YFSETQ. CDR3 in amino acids: CASSLPSGRSTDTQYF. CDR3 coding DNA: TGCGCCAGCAGCTTACCGAGCGGGCGTAGCACAGATACGCAGTATTTT. The full variable domain, completed using reference TRBV5-1 and TRBJ2-3, is KAGVTQTPRYLIKTRGQQVTLSCSPISGHRSVSWYQQTPGQGLQFLFEYFSETQRNKGNFPGRFSGRQFSNSRSEMNVSTLELGDSALYLCASSLPSGRSTDTQYFGPGTRLTVL.

This clonotype turned up a few times. The chain is built from TRBV20-1 and TRBJ2-2; 9 positions match TRBD1. The V segment lost 4 bases and the J segment 4 bases; nucleotides outside the gene matches: 10. The length of the CDR3 is 16 residues. CDR1 DFQATT and CDR2 SNEGSKA come from the germline V gene (reference sequence). The CDR3 nucleotides read TGCAGTGCTAACCCCCGGGACAGGGTGAGCACCGGGGAGCTGTTTTTT. It specifies CSANPRDRVSTGELFF.

The rearrangement joins TRBV6-1 to TRBJ1-4, with 8 nucleotides matching TRBD1. After removal of 0 bases from V and 5 bases from J, the junction contained 2 bases not matched to a gene. The CDR3 totals 15 residues. Per the germline V gene, CDR1 is MNHNS and CDR2 is SASEGT. The CDR3, as DNA: TGTGCCAGCAGTGAAGCAACAGGGGGGAATGAAAAACTGTTTTTT. Protein: CASSEATGGNEKLFF.

The chain couples TRBV7-2 to TRBJ2-1; TRBD2 aligns across 9 bases. Germline V gene lookup returns CDR1 SGHTA and CDR2 FQGNSA. This CDR3 has 17 residues. J lost 7 bases, V lost 1 base, and 11 bases had no gene match. Written as DNA, the CDR3 is TGTGCCAGCAGCTTAGAATGGGGGAGGCGGGAGGGGAATGAGCAGTTCTTC. Translation gives CASSLEWGRREGNEQFF.

This clonotype came up a few times. The rearrangement joins TRBV27 to TRBJ2-5; the match to TRBD1 covers 9 bases. V dropped 6 bases and J dropped 0; count of bases not matched to a gene: 2. The CDR3 length is 14 residues. The germline V gene encodes CDR1 MNHEY and CDR2 SMNVEV (reference sequence). The CDR3: CASRGTGYQETQYF. CDR3 sequence (DNA): TGTGCCAGCAGGGGGACAGGGTACCAAGAGACCCAGTACTTC.

This clonotype was observed at least ten times. The gene calls are TRBV28 and TRBJ1-4; tentatively, D is TRBD1 (5 bases). Trimming cost V 6 bases and J 5 bases, with 10 bases left between them. Germline values: CDR1 MDHEN, CDR2 SYDVKM. This CDR3 has 13 residues. The CDR3 here is CASRGRINEKLFF. The CDR3 region has the DNA TGTGCCAGCAGGGGGCGGATAAATGAAAAACTGTTTTTT.

V is TRBV20-1 and J is TRBJ2-5, with D possibly being TRBD1 or TRBD2 (5 bases each). CDR1 DFQATT and CDR2 SNEGSKA come from the germline V gene (reference sequence). The CDR3 loop spans 13 amino acids. V was trimmed by 6 bases and J by 1 base, leaving 12 bases between them. The CDR3 bases are TGCAGTGCCATGCACGGGACCCAAGAGACCCAGTACTTC. Encoded protein: CSAMHGTQETQYF.

This clonotype was counted between two and nine times. The chain joins TRBV6-1 to TRBJ1-1; D is uncertain. Between the trimmed V and J ends, which lost 11 bases and 0 bases, there was a span of 13 bases. Per germline, CDR1 MNHNS and CDR2 SASEGT. The CDR3 extends over 13 amino acids. CDR3 protein: CAAGYLVNTEAFF. The CDR3 region has the DNA TGTGCCGCGGGTTACCTAGTGAACACTGAAGCTTTCTTT.

The rearrangement uses TRBV4-3 and TRBJ2-2, with 10 bases lining up with TRBD2. In germline, CDR1 is LGHNA, CDR2 YSLEER. Germline trimming cut 1 base from V and 7 bases from J; bases unmatched to any gene: 6. The CDR3 spans 16 residues. This CDR3 is CASSQAAGGNGGELFF. The CDR3 DNA sequence: TGCGCCAGCAGCCAAGCAGCGGGGGGGAATGGCGGGGAGCTGTTTTTT.

In this sample, this clonotype turned up many times. This chain links TRBV12-3 or TRBV12-4 with TRBJ1-2; D unclear. V was cut by 3 bases and J by 0 bases, with 5 bases left in between. The CDR3 contains 13 residues. For the CDR3, the DNA is TGTGCCAGCAGTTTTGCAGCTAACTATGGCTACACCTTC. It encodes CASSFAANYGYTF.

This chain uses TRBV11-2 with TRBJ1-1, with D maybe TRBD1 (5 bases). V was cut by 1 base and J by 6 bases, with 21 bases left in between. Germline-derived CDR1 and CDR2 are SGHAT and FQNNGV. The CDR3 runs to 17 residues. This CDR3 is CASSLVGVRGVNAEAFF. The CDR3 DNA reads as TGTGCCAGCAGCTTAGTGGGGGTAAGGGGAGTAAACGCTGAAGCTTTCTTT.

The chain combines TRBV5-1 with TRBJ2-1; TRBD2 aligns across 9 bases. After removal of 4 bases from V and 6 bases from J, the junction contained 8 bases not matched to a gene. The CDR3 sequence is 15 residues long. Germline values: CDR1 SGHRS, CDR2 YFSETQ. Here the CDR3 DNA reads TGCGCCAGCAGCGGGCGGGGGGGCCCCCCCAATGAGCAGTTCTTC. Residues: CASSGRGGPPNEQFF.

V and J are TRBV18 and TRBJ1-1; D uncertain. This CDR3 is built from 11 residues. The V end was cut by 4 bases, the J end by 7 bases, with 7 bases between. CDR1 KGHSH and CDR2 LQKENI come from the germline V gene. The CDR3 loop reads CASSREGEAFF. Here the CDR3 DNA reads TGTGCCAGCTCACGAGAGGGTGAAGCTTTCTTT.

Only a few counts were recorded for this clonotype. V gene TRBV6-6 combines with J gene TRBJ1-5; unclear D gene. V gave up 10 bases and J gave up 7 bases, with 8 bases separating them. The CDR3 loop spans 10 amino acids. Per germline, CDR1 MNHNY and CDR2 SVGAGI (reference sequence). Here the CDR3 reads CATEGQPQHF. As DNA, the CDR3 is TGTGCCACCGAGGGCCAGCCCCAGCATTTT.

This clonotype was observed at least ten times. CDR3 amino acids: CASTPRVYGYTF. The CDR3 coding sequence is TGTGCCAGCACCCCAAGGGTCTATGGCTACACCTTC. The chain employs TRBV12-3 or TRBV12-4 and TRBJ1-2; no clear D. The CDR3 runs to 12 residues. V dropped 7 bases and J dropped 4 bases, with 10 bases sitting between them.

In its sample, this clonotype was seen a few times. The V and J genes are TRBV30 and TRBJ2-7; TRBD1 aligns across 8 bases. Germline trimming cut 0 bases from V and 2 bases from J; bases unmatched to any gene: 3. The V gene's germline CDR1 is GTSNPN and CDR2 SVGIG (reference sequence). The CDR3 is made up of 14 amino acids. The CDR3 reads CAWSVGTGPYEQYF. DNA of the CDR3: TGTGCCTGGAGTGTGGGGACAGGACCCTACGAGCAGTACTTC.